This TCR beta chain is from a study of T cell changes during pregnancy in multiple sclerosis (dated by TCRdb to the late 2010s). With regard to the full study: The study examined how the T cell repertoire changed over the course of pregnancy in women with multiple sclerosis.

Libraries were made using the immunoSEQ multiplex PCR assay. Imported from immuneACCESS, the table was reduced by TCRdb to in-frame sequences with V and J called. These copies leave out some clones; in studies compared against another copy, an unresolved V gene accounts for under half, and the cause of the remainder is not known. This sample has about 75,000 clones in its table, and 75% to 95% of those were observed once. Of the sample, 0.4% to 0.45% is held by the ten largest clones. The germline ends are 29 bases apart after V is trimmed by 4 bases and J by 4 bases. Taken from the germline V gene, the CDR1 and CDR2 loops are SGDLS and YYNGEE. The CDR3 has 20 amino acids, counting the end cysteine and phenylalanine. CDR3 DNA only is kept here, 60 bases in frame from base 1. A remark on this clone: Its recognized antigen is unknown. It has no much larger one-base neighbor in the sample; base qualities were not kept.

This sequence was found in a female donor with multiple sclerosis, enrolled in a pregnancy study. Sample: CD4+ T cells from peripheral blood mononuclear cells, taken before pregnancy. Here the chain combines TRBV9 and TRBJ1-4; no D segment can be confidently identified. The CDR3 region: CASSPTIAGALTAYNEKLFF. The DNA sequence reads TGTGCCAGCAGCCCCACAATAGCCGGAGCCCTGACGGCCTATAATGAAAAACTGTTTTTT.